The 31 T cell receptor beta chains below were found in one sample sequenced in a study of blood T cells in healthy people across ages. Alongside a J-beta primer mix, a sample-barcoded 5' primer served in a second PCR lasting about 7 to 12 cycles. TCRdb processed the 5' RACE reads anew with MiXCR; each CDR3 protein has one entry. The repertoire includes about 1 million distinct CDR3 sequences, 40% to 50% of them detected once, and approximately 20% sits in the top ten. The material sequenced was blood. These receptors were collected from a woman aged 55-69 years in good health.

The chain uses TRBV5-1 and TRBJ2-1; 12 nucleotides align to TRBD2. The end of the DNA aligns better with TRBJ2-7, so the J call may be wrong. The CDR3 runs to 15 residues. Germline CDR1 reads SGHRS; CDR2 reads YFSETQ. The CDR3: CASSAPGLAGNEQYF. CDR3 nucleotide sequence: TGCGCCAGCAGCGCCCCGGGACTAGCGGGCAATGAGCAGTACTTC.

V gene TRBV7-8 combines with J gene TRBJ2-1; TRBD1 agrees at 7 bases. CDR3 length: 15 amino acids. Trimming cost V 5 bases and J 5 bases; bases outside gene matches: 9. Per germline, CDR1 SGHVS and CDR2 FQNEAQ. The CDR3 bases are TGTGCCAGCAGCCGAATAGGGGGCATCAACAATGAGCAGTTCTTC. Protein: CASSRIGGINNEQFF.

This rearrangement joins TRBV15 to TRBJ2-2; the D gene is possibly TRBD2 (6 bases). CDR1 is LNHNV and CDR2 is YYDKDF in the germline V gene (reference sequence). Trimming shortened V by 3 bases and J by 3 bases, and 8 bases separated the two germline ends. CDR3 length: 14 amino acids. The CDR3 is CATSRPSDTGELFF. The CDR3 DNA is TGTGCCACCAGCAGGCCTAGCGACACCGGGGAGCTGTTTTTT.

A few counts support this clonotype. This sequence joins TRBV7-2 and TRBJ1-2; no clear D gene. This CDR3 contains 13 residues. From germline, CDR1 is SGHTA and CDR2 FQGNSA. The ends were cut back, 2 bases at V and 1 base at J, with 5 bases in the middle. CDR3 in DNA: TGTGCCAGCAGCTTAAGACATAACTATGGCTACACCTTC. Protein sequence: CASSLRHNYGYTF.

This clonotype occurred a few times. The chain employs TRBV27 and TRBJ1-5; D might be TRBD1 (5 bases). The CDR3 spans 17 residues. V lost 4 bases to trimming and J lost 6 bases, with 22 bases between them. CDR1 and CDR2 from the germline V gene are MNHEY and SMNVEV (reference sequence). CDR3 in DNA: TGTGCCAGCAGTTCCCTAATTACAGGACCCACAGTTCAGCCCCAGCATTTT. This sequence encodes CASSSLITGPTVQPQHF.

The rearrangement uses TRBV5-1 and TRBJ2-2, with D unresolved. The germline gives CDR1 SGHRS, CDR2 YFSETQ. V gave up 7 bases and J gave up 1 base, with 8 bases separating them. CDR3 length equals 13 residues. The CDR3 DNA follows: TGCGCCAGCTACACACGGAACACCGGGGAGCTGTTTTTT. Its protein product is CASYTRNTGELFF. The whole variable domain, filled in from reference TRBV5-1 and TRBJ2-2, reads KAGVTQTPRYLIKTRGQQVTLSCSPISGHRSVSWYQQTPGQGLQFLFEYFSETQRNKGNFPGRFSGRQFSNSRSEMNVSTLELGDSALYLCASYTRNTGELFFGEGSRLTVL.

The V and J genes are TRBV2 and TRBJ2-3; 7 nucleotides match TRBD2. This CDR3 is built from 16 residues. Germline trimming cut 7 bases from V and 4 bases from J; bases unmatched to any gene: 14. Germline V lookup: CDR1 SNHLY, CDR2 FYNNEI. CDR3: CASTSPGLEVADTQYF. The CDR3, as DNA: TGTGCCAGCACCTCTCCCGGACTAGAGGTTGCAGATACGCAGTATTTT.

The chain has TRBV5-8 and TRBJ1-5; possible D gene TRBD1, 6 bases. CDR1 and CDR2 from the germline V gene are SGHTS and YDEGEE. CDR3 length: 14 amino acids. V lost 4 bases and J 6 bases, leaving 14 bases between the germline ends. CDR3 in amino acids: CASSQTGVFQPQHF. CDR3 coding DNA: TGTGCCAGCAGCCAGACAGGAGTTTTTCAGCCCCAGCATTTT.

The genes are TRBV7-2 and TRBJ1-1; D is uncertain. Germline V lookup: CDR1 SGHTA, CDR2 FQGNSA. The V and J ends lost 1 base and 2 bases respectively, with 17 bases between them. The CDR3 runs 17 residues. Here the CDR3 reads CASSLDEAPQFNTEAFF. The CDR3, as DNA: TGTGCCAGCAGCTTAGACGAGGCCCCACAGTTCAACACTGAAGCTTTCTTT.

Only a few counts were recorded for this clonotype. The rearrangement joins TRBV5-4 to TRBJ2-6; D remains ambiguous. CDR1 SGHNT and CDR2 YYREEE come from the germline V gene (reference sequence). The CDR3 extends over 17 amino acids. V lost 4 bases to trimming and J lost 0 bases, with 14 bases between them. DNA for the CDR3: TGTGCCAGCAGCGACCCTGGAGTCTTCTCTGGGGCCAACGTCCTGACTTTC. This sequence encodes CASSDPGVFSGANVLTF.

This clonotype was seen just once. This chain uses TRBV9 with TRBJ2-1, with D tentatively TRBD1 or TRBD2 (5 bases each). This CDR3 contains 16 residues. Germline-derived CDR1 and CDR2 are SGDLS and YYNGEE. Trimming pared 1 base from V and 6 bases from J, leaving 17 bases between. CDR3 in amino acids: CASSVSSQGVGNEQFF. CDR3 coding DNA: TGTGCCAGCAGCGTATCTAGCCAGGGCGTCGGCAATGAGCAGTTCTTC.

The chain joins TRBV12-3 or TRBV12-4 to TRBJ2-1; D not resolved. The CDR3 is 13 amino acids. Trimming pared 3 bases from V and 7 bases from J, leaving 10 bases between. The CDR3 DNA reads as TGTGCCAGCAGTTTGTCCGGCTGGAATGAGCAGTTCTTC. It encodes CASSLSGWNEQFF.

V and J are TRBV6-5 and TRBJ2-7, with 9 bases aligning to TRBD1. Germline values: CDR1 MNHEY, CDR2 SVGAGI. This CDR3 is 15 amino acids long. V was pared by 2 bases and J by 6 bases, with 8 bases of the junction left unmatched. DNA of the CDR3: TGTGCCAGCAGTTACGAAACAGGGGGCAGGAGCGAGCAGTACTTC. Translated: CASSYETGGRSEQYF.

This clonotype was seen only a few times. The chain has TRBV6-2 or TRBV6-3 and TRBJ2-5; TRBD2 matches 11 bases. The CDR3 runs 16 residues. Germline trimming cut 6 bases from V and 4 bases from J; bases unmatched to any gene: 10. Looked up from germline, CDR1 is MNHEY and CDR2 is SVGEGT. CDR3 region: CASSRLSGGDGETQYF. In DNA form, the CDR3 reads TGTGCCAGCAGCCGCCTTAGCGGGGGGGACGGAGAGACCCAGTACTTC.

This clonotype was counted a few times. The J gene is TRBJ2-4, the V gene TRBV25-1; possibly TRBD2 for D (6 bases). The CDR3 loop spans 16 amino acids. CDR1 is MGHDK and CDR2 is SYGVNS in the germline V gene. The germline V and J ends were trimmed by 3 bases and 1 base, with 13 bases remaining between them. The CDR3: CASSEAKEGAKNIQYF. The DNA of the CDR3 is TGTGCCAGCAGTGAGGCTAAGGAGGGGGCCAAAAACATTCAGTACTTC.

The rearrangement joins TRBV7-9 to TRBJ2-5; 7 nucleotides match TRBD2. V gave up 3 bases and J gave up 5 bases; unmatched junction bases: 6. In germline, CDR1 is SEHNR, CDR2 FQNEAQ (reference sequence). The CDR3 runs 14 residues. CDR3 sequence: CASSFAGASETQYF. In DNA, the CDR3 is TGTGCCAGCAGCTTTGCGGGAGCCAGCGAGACCCAGTACTTC.

This clonotype turned up a few times. The chain combines TRBV6-1 with TRBJ1-5, with a weak D call TRBD1 (5 bases). The ends were cut back, 10 bases at V and 5 bases at J, with 21 bases in the middle. The CDR3 consists of 15 residues. Germline CDR1 is MNHNS and CDR2 is SASEGT. The CDR3 loop is CATKGHPLTDQPQHF. The CDR3 coding sequence is TGTGCCACTAAGGGGCACCCTTTAACAGATCAGCCCCAGCATTTT.

As for this clonotype: One end of the junction varies from germline; a read error may be responsible. The chain joins TRBV12-3 or TRBV12-4 to TRBJ2-3; TRBD2 aligns across 8 bases. The CDR3 is made up of 16 amino acids. The DNA of the CDR3 is TGTGCCAGCAGATTAGGGGCGGGAGGAAGCACAGATACGCAGTATTTT. This gives the protein CASRLGAGGSTDTQYF.

Worth noting for this clonotype: Sequence at one end of the junction differs from germline and may be a read error. The chain is built from TRBV20-1 and TRBJ2-7, with 12 bases aligning to TRBD2. Looked up from germline, CDR1 is DFQATT and CDR2 is SNEGSKA (reference sequence). The CDR3 runs 18 residues. CDR3 nucleotide sequence: TGTAGTGCTGCCCGGACTAGCGGGACCCTGCAGAGCTCCTACGAGCAGTACTTC. Its protein product is CSAARTSGTLQSSYEQYF.

This clonotype was detected a few times. V usage is TRBV7-6 and J usage is TRBJ2-1; 11 bases align to TRBD1. The CDR3 runs to 16 residues. From germline, CDR1 is SGHVS and CDR2 FNYEAQ. Germline trimming cut 5 bases from V and 3 bases from J; bases unmatched to any gene: 6. In nucleotides, the CDR3 is TGTGCCAGCAGCAACCGGGGGACAGGGGGCTACAATGAGCAGTTCTTC. Protein: CASSNRGTGGYNEQFF.

V is TRBV6-1 and J is TRBJ2-7; 13 bases map to TRBD2. The end of the DNA is better explained by TRBJ2-5, so the J call may be wrong. Germline V CDR1 and CDR2: MNHNS, SASEGT. The CDR3 sequence is 18 residues long. In nucleotides, the CDR3 is TGTGCCAGCAGTGAGTCGGGACTAGCGGGATTTCTGGGGGAGACCCAGTACTTC. It codes for CASSESGLAGFLGETQYF.

This clonotype was counted a few times. The chain uses TRBV20-1 and TRBJ2-1; 7 positions match TRBD2. The CDR3 length is 14 residues. V shed 3 bases and J 3 bases; nucleotides not matched to a gene: 5. Germline CDR1 and CDR2: DFQATT and SNEGSKA (reference sequence). The CDR3 region is CSASGSSGYNEQFF. The CDR3 coding sequence is TGCAGTGCTAGTGGGTCTAGCGGCTACAATGAGCAGTTCTTC.

J is TRBJ2-1 and V is TRBV7-2, with 15 bases that match TRBD2. The CDR3 sequence is 17 residues long. The germline V gene encodes CDR1 SGHTA and CDR2 FQGNSA. V trimming: 5 bases; J trimming: 4 bases; junction bases outside the gene matches: 6. CDR3 region: CASSPRTSGRGYNEQFF. DNA of the CDR3: TGTGCCAGCAGCCCCCGGACTAGCGGGAGGGGATACAATGAGCAGTTCTTC. Full variable domain (outside the CDR3, taken from reference TRBV7-2 and TRBJ2-1): GAGVSQSPSNKVTEKGKDVELRCDPISGHTALYWYRQSLGQGLEFLIYFQGNSAPDKSGLPSDRFSAERTGGSVSTLTIQRTQQEDSAVYLCASSPRTSGRGYNEQFFGPGTRLTVL.

Only a few counts were recorded for this clonotype. This sequence joins TRBV20-1 and TRBJ2-5; either TRBD1 or TRBD2 may fit D (5 bases each). The germline V and J ends were trimmed by 2 bases and 1 base, with 11 bases remaining between them. The CDR3 contains 14 residues. The germline gives CDR1 DFQATT, CDR2 SNEGSKA (reference sequence). This CDR3 reads CSARQGVTQETQYF. The CDR3 DNA reads as TGCAGTGCTAGACAGGGAGTAACCCAAGAGACCCAGTACTTC.

The rearrangement links TRBV3-1 to TRBJ2-7; D is undetermined. The V end lost 0 bases, the J end lost 2 bases, and 14 bases lay between the germline ends. The CDR3 extends over 16 amino acids. CDR1 is LGHDT and CDR2 is YNNKEL in the germline V gene (reference sequence). CDR3 coding DNA: TGTGCCAGCAGCCAAGATTACAGCGCTGGACCCTACGAGCAGTACTTC. It yields the protein CASSQDYSAGPYEQYF.

This clonotype appeared a few times. V gene TRBV6-1 combines with J gene TRBJ1-2; D remains unclear. The germline gives CDR1 MNHNS, CDR2 SASEGT. Trimming removed 7 bases at V and 3 bases at J, with 27 bases between. The length of the CDR3 is 18 residues. CDR3 nucleotides: TGTGCCAGCAAGGGTTACGAGTTACCCGGACCTACGGACTATGGCTACACCTTC. As protein: CASKGYELPGPTDYGYTF.

The chain has TRBV20-1 and TRBJ1-2; D is perhaps TRBD1 (5 bases). Trimming left V 3 bases short and J 5 bases short, with 22 bases between. The germline V gene encodes CDR1 DFQATT and CDR2 SNEGSKA (reference sequence). The CDR3 extends over 16 amino acids. DNA of the CDR3: TGCAGTGCTAGTTCTCTACTGGTAGGAGGGGCTTATGGCTACACCTTC. Translated: CSASSLLVGGAYGYTF.

The chain is built from TRBV29-1 and TRBJ2-7; TRBD1 might be the D (5 bases). V lost 7 bases and J lost 0, with 13 bases in between. Germline V gene sequence: CDR1 SQVTM, CDR2 ANQGSEA. The CDR3 consists of 13 residues. The CDR3 nucleotides read TGCAGCGCAAATACAGGAATCTCCTACGAGCAGTACTTC. Its translation: CSANTGISYEQYF.

The chain is built from TRBV5-1 and TRBJ2-1, with TRBD2 matching over 7 bases. Per germline, CDR1 SGHRS and CDR2 YFSETQ. Trimming took 4 bases from V and 8 from J; bases not matched to a gene: 6. The CDR3 consists of 13 residues. CDR3 in amino acids: CASSGAGKYEQFF. The CDR3 DNA is TGCGCCAGCAGCGGAGCGGGAAAGTATGAGCAGTTCTTC.

The chain recombines TRBV28 with TRBJ2-4, with D perhaps matching TRBD1 or TRBD2 (5 bases each). This CDR3 contains 15 residues. V was cut by 6 bases and J by 6 bases, with 18 bases left in between. Germline assignment: CDR1 MDHEN and CDR2 SYDVKM. CDR3 in DNA: TGTGCCAGCAGCACCCAGGGTGGGGGTTCAAACATTCAGTACTTC. Amino acid sequence: CASSTQGGGSNIQYF.

This clonotype showed up just a few times. The chain employs TRBV14 and TRBJ2-1; a weak D match, TRBD1 (6 bases). The V end was cut by 3 bases, the J end by 2 bases, with 17 bases between. This CDR3 has 17 residues. CDR1 is SGHDN, CDR2 FVKESK, per germline. CDR3 sequence reads: CASSHPGVGAAYNEQFF. CDR3 in DNA: TGTGCCAGCAGCCACCCCGGGGTGGGGGCCGCCTACAATGAGCAGTTCTTC.